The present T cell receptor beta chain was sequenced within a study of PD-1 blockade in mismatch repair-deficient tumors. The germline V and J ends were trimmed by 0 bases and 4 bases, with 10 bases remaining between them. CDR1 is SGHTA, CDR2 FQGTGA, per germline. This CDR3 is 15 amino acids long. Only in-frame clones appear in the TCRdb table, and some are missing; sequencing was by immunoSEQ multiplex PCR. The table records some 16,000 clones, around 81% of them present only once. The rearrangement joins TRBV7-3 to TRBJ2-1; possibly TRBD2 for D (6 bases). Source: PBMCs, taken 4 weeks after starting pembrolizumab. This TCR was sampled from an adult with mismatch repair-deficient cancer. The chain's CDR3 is CASSLTGGVYNEQFF. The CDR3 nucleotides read TGTGCCAGCAGCTTAACGGGCGGGGTTTACAATGAGCAGTTCTTC.